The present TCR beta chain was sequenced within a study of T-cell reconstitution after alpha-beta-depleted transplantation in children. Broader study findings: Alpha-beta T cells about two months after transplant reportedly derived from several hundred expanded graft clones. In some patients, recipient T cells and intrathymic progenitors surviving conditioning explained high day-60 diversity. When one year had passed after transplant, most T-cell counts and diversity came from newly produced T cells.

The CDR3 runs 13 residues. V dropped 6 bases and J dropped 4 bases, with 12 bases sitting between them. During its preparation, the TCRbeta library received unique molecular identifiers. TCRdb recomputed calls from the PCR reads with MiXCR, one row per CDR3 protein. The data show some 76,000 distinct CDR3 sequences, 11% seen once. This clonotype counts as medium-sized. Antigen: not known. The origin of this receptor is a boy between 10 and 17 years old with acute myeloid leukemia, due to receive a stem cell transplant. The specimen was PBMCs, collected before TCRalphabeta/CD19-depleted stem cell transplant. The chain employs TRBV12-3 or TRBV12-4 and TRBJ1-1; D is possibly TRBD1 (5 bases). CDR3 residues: CASRRGEGTEAFF. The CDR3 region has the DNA TGTGCCAGCAGGCGGGGGGAGGGCACTGAAGCTTTCTTT.